This TCR beta chain emerged from a study of tumor-infiltrating lymphocytes in localized non-small cell lung cancer. The CDR3 contains 14 residues. Trimming took 4 bases from V and 1 from J, leaving 11 bases between them. Germline V lookup: CDR1 SGHNT, CDR2 YYREEE (reference sequence). This table comes from immunoSEQ multiplex PCR, and its TCRdb copy is limited to in-frame clones, with some not included. The sample includes about 15,000 clones, 65% to 75% of them seen just once. This TCR derives from a human donor with non-small cell lung cancer. V is TRBV5-4 and J is TRBJ1-2; perhaps TRBD1 as D (6 bases). The specimen sequenced was lung tumor tissue. The chain's CDR3 is CASSALQGNYGYTF. The CDR3 DNA reads TGTGCCAGCAGCGCGTTACAGGGTAACTATGGCTACACCTTC.